This T cell receptor (beta chain) was found in a study of blood T cell repertoires in COVID-19. The overall study: COVID-19 samples collected from the United States, Italy and Spain covered acute and convalescent phases. The analysed material was cDNA or gDNA that came from T cells, B-cell-depleted T cells, or PBMCs.

Authors' analysis steps: Counts of nucleated cells, estimated from reference gene primer amplification, were obtained. Profiled with immunoSEQ multiplex PCR; TCRdb holds only in-frame clones, not every one. V and J calls and clone size are those listed in that table; D and trimming were worked out from the DNA. The sample consists of fewer than 300,000 clones, approximately 90% of them appearing once. Looked up from germline, CDR1 is SNHLY and CDR2 is FYNNEI. The CDR3 contains 14 residues. Trimming removed 7 bases from V and 3 bases from J; junction bases left unmatched: 9. This clone was seen a single time. Seattle patients were enrolled while actively infected and followed longitudinally.

The specimen sequenced was peripheral blood. The sequence was obtained from a woman in her forties or fifties with COVID-19, enrolled during active disease. The chain is built from TRBV2 and TRBJ2-7; TRBD1 matches 7 bases. The CDR3 sequence: CASISDRVIYEQYF. CDR3 DNA sequence: TGTGCCAGCATTTCAGACAGGGTTATCTACGAGCAGTACTTC.